The T cell receptor beta chain under discussion was sequenced for a study of cytomegalovirus exposure and HLA in healthy donors. PCR employed 60 Vbeta and 13 Jbeta primers. Some clones are missing from TCRdb's copy, which holds only in-frame ones; the method was immunoSEQ multiplex PCR. The listing contains 120,000 to 150,000 clones. Details on this clone: No antigen is known for it.

Overall study results and limits: Confirmation in vitro established that a few CMV-associated chains were specific for CMV antigens.

This TCR came from a woman under 30 in good health and CMV-seronegative. The sequenced sample consisted of PBMCs.

The CDR3 is CASSVDGRADEQFF. The CDR3, as DNA: TGTGCCAGCAGCGTAGACGGGAGGGCGGATGAGCAGTTCTTC. V usage is TRBV9 and J usage is TRBJ2-1; 8 nucleotides match TRBD2. Germline CDR1 SGDLS, CDR2 YYNGEE. Unmatched junction bases numbered 4, after V lost 0 bases and J lost 8 bases. The CDR3 has 14 residues.